These 27 T cell receptor beta chains were all obtained from the same sample, sequenced in a study of tumour-infiltrating T cells in Burkitt lymphoma. Only in-frame clones appear in the TCRdb table, and some are missing; sequencing was by immunoSEQ multiplex PCR. The table records more than 45,000 clones, around 32% of them present only once. The sample was tumor tissue. The receptors originated from a human donor with Burkitt lymphoma.

The CDR3 nucleotides read TGTGCCAGCAGCTCAGGACTGGGAGGGAGGGAGACCCAGTACTTC. It is translated as CASSSGLGGRETQYF. The genes are TRBV7-9 and TRBJ2-5, with 7 bases fitting TRBD2. V was clipped by 4 bases and J by 5 bases; unmatched bases: 10. The germline V gene has CDR1 SEHNR and CDR2 FQNEAQ (reference sequence). CDR3 length: 15 residues.

This sequence joins TRBV6-5 and TRBJ1-2; 8 nucleotides agree with TRBD1. Unmatched junction bases numbered 11, after V lost 6 bases and J lost 8 bases. Germline loops: CDR1 MNHEY, CDR2 SVGAGI. The CDR3 spans 14 residues. The CDR3 bases are TGTGCCAGCAGACCACCGGACAGGGCGTGGGGCTACACCTTC. Translated, it gives CASRPPDRAWGYTF.

The genes are TRBV25-1 and TRBJ1-1; D not certain. V gave up 4 bases and J gave up 0 bases, with 12 bases separating them. Per the germline V gene, CDR1 is MGHDK and CDR2 is SYGVNS. The CDR3 length is 15 residues. Here the CDR3 reads CASSARGRLNTEAFF. As DNA, the CDR3 is TGTGCCAGCAGTGCTAGAGGACGGTTGAACACTGAAGCTTTCTTT.

The chain carries TRBV19 and TRBJ2-1; 14 bases align to TRBD2. Trimming at V came to 6 bases and at J to 13 bases, leaving 2 bases not matched to a gene. Looked up from germline, CDR1 is LNHDA and CDR2 is SQIVND (reference sequence). This CDR3 contains 12 residues. The CDR3: CASRGLAGVQFF. The CDR3 bases are TGTGCCAGTAGGGGACTAGCGGGGGTCCAGTTCTTC.

This clone was counted between two and nine times. This chain uses TRBV5-4 with TRBJ1-1; TRBD1 agrees at 10 bases. V dropped 3 bases and J dropped 0; count of bases not matched to a gene: 8. This CDR3 region has 17 residues. CDR1 is SGHNT, CDR2 YYREEE, per germline (reference sequence). Written as DNA, the CDR3 is TGTGCCAGCAGCTCTATGAGGGACAGGGGAGTGAACACTGAAGCTTTCTTT. As protein: CASSSMRDRGVNTEAFF. Together with reference TRBV5-4 and TRBJ1-1, the CDR3 gives the full variable domain: ETGVTQSPTHLIKTRGQQVTLRCSSQSGHNTVSWYQQALGQGPQFIFQYYREEENGRGNFPPRFSGLQFPNYSSELNVNALELDDSALYLCASSSMRDRGVNTEAFFGQGTRLTVV.

V gene TRBV12-5 combines with J gene TRBJ1-1; TRBD1 might be the D (5 bases). Per the germline V gene, CDR1 is LGHNT and CDR2 is FRNRAP. V was pared by 1 base and J by 1 base, with 16 bases between. The CDR3 length is 17 residues. The CDR3 loop reads CASGLGVVWGENTEAFF. In DNA form, the CDR3 reads TGTGCTAGTGGTTTGGGAGTGGTCTGGGGCGAGAACACTGAAGCTTTCTTT.

The chain links TRBV20-1 to TRBJ1-1; D remains unclear. The CDR3 extends over 10 amino acids. The germline CDR1 and CDR2 sequences are DFQATT and SNEGSKA (reference sequence). Trimming took off 6 bases at V and 5 bases at J, with 7 bases between the two ends. The CDR3 bases are TGCAGTGCCTATTCTACTGAAGCTTTCTTT. It is translated as CSAYSTEAFF.

V and J are TRBV5-1 and TRBJ2-2; 14 nucleotides match TRBD2. Germline V CDR1 and CDR2: SGHRS, YFSETQ. V was pared by 4 bases and J by 1 base, with 6 bases of the junction left unmatched. The CDR3 runs to 18 residues. CDR3 amino acids: CASSLGLAGAQNTGELFF. CDR3 DNA: TGCGCCAGCAGCCTGGGACTAGCGGGGGCACAGAACACCGGGGAGCTGTTTTTT.

The V and J genes are TRBV12-5 and TRBJ2-3; D may correspond to TRBD1 or TRBD2 (5 bases each). The germline V gene encodes CDR1 LGHNT and CDR2 FRNRAP. V was pared by 1 base and J by 2 bases, with 7 bases between. The CDR3 totals 14 residues. The CDR3 nucleotides read TGTGCTAGTGGTTTGGGGGGGTCCACAGATACGCAGTATTTT. Protein product: CASGLGGSTDTQYF.

This clone was picked up a small number of times. The DNA for the CDR3 is TGTGCCATCAGCATGGGGCGAAGGGCTATGAACACTGAAGCTTTCTTT. Its translation is CAISMGRRAMNTEAFF. The rearrangement links TRBV10-3 to TRBJ1-1, with D maybe TRBD1 (5 bases). The CDR3 extends over 16 amino acids. The germline V and J ends were trimmed by 6 bases and 0 bases, with 17 bases remaining between them. The germline CDR1 and CDR2 sequences are ENHRY and SYGVKD.

V usage is TRBV18 and J usage is TRBJ2-7; TRBD1 matches 9 bases. The V gene end was trimmed by 8 bases and the J gene end by 6 bases; junction bases not matched to a gene: 8. The CDR3 totals 13 residues. Germline CDR1 is KGHSH and CDR2 is LQKENI. DNA of the CDR3: TGTGCCAGCAGACGGGACAGGGAGGGCGAGCAGTACTTC. Translated: CASRRDREGEQYF.

This rearrangement joins TRBV4-1 to TRBJ2-3; 11 bases fit TRBD2. The CDR3 runs to 18 residues. The germline V gene has CDR1 MGHRA and CDR2 YSYEKL. V shed 1 base, J shed 8 bases, and the junction held 14 bases outside the gene matches. The CDR3 protein is CASSQGSIHSGGEGTQYF. CDR3 coding DNA: TGCGCCAGCAGCCAAGGGTCTATCCATAGCGGGGGGGAAGGTACGCAGTATTTT.

The chain is built from TRBV19 and TRBJ1-1; no clear D gene. The germline gives CDR1 LNHDA, CDR2 SQIVND (reference sequence). V gave up 5 bases and J gave up 3 bases, with 10 bases separating them. This CDR3 contains 13 residues. The CDR3 nucleotides are TGTGCCAGTAGTTGGGGAGCCGACACTGAAGCTTTCTTT. Residues: CASSWGADTEAFF.

This clone occurred a few times. Here the CDR3 DNA reads TGTGCCAGCAGTTTCTATCTCGTTTCGCAGCCGCGGGAGCAGTTCTTC. Translation: CASSFYLVSQPREQFF. This chain uses TRBV27 with TRBJ2-1; D not certain. This CDR3 region has 16 residues. Germline-derived CDR1 and CDR2 are MNHEY and SMNVEV (reference sequence). The V end was cut by 3 bases, the J end by 10 bases, with 22 bases between.

The chain couples TRBV18 to TRBJ1-2, with a weak D call TRBD1 (5 bases). V lost 0 bases and J lost 8, with 13 bases in between. The CDR3 runs to 14 residues. CDR1 KGHSH and CDR2 LQKENI come from the germline V gene. CDR3 DNA sequence: TGTGCCAGCTCACCACCCGACAGTCGTTGGGGCTACACCTTC. It translates to CASSPPDSRWGYTF.

This clone was picked up one time. J is TRBJ1-1 and V is TRBV7-2, with D hard to call. The germline CDR1 and CDR2 sequences are SGHTA and FQGNSA. The CDR3 runs to 15 residues. Trimming cost V 4 bases and J 0 bases, with 12 bases left between them. The CDR3, as DNA: TGTGCCAGCAGCTCCAGAGGGTTGGTGAACACTGAAGCTTTCTTT. The encoded protein is CASSSRGLVNTEAFF.

This clone has more than one count but fewer than ten. This chain joins TRBV19 and TRBJ2-7; no clear D. Trimming cost V 6 bases and J 0 bases, with 9 bases left between them. The germline V gene encodes CDR1 LNHDA and CDR2 SQIVND (reference sequence). The CDR3 spans 13 residues. CDR3 nucleotides: TGTGCCAGTAGGCGAAGGGACTCCTACGAGCAGTACTTC. Protein: CASRRRDSYEQYF.

The chain carries TRBV2 and TRBJ2-7; 8 bases fit TRBD2. Germline values: CDR1 SNHLY, CDR2 FYNNEI. The CDR3 is 14 residues long. Trimming at V came to 3 bases and at J to 4 bases, leaving 5 bases not matched to a gene. The CDR3 loop reads CASSEAGGGYEQYF. CDR3 bases: TGTGCCAGCAGTGAGGCGGGGGGCGGATACGAGCAGTACTTC.

This chain connects TRBV6-1 to TRBJ1-4; D is ambiguous. Trimming took off 2 bases at V and 7 bases at J, with 11 bases between the two ends. In germline, CDR1 is MNHNS, CDR2 SASEGT. The CDR3 sequence is 14 residues long. Here the CDR3 reads CASSESRGGEKLFF. The CDR3 nucleotides are TGTGCCAGCAGTGAATCCCGTGGCGGTGAAAAACTGTTTTTT.

The CDR3 protein is CATSGQISGNTIYF. CDR3 nucleotide sequence: TGTGCCACCAGCGGACAGATCTCTGGAAACACCATATATTTT. This chain links TRBV6-6 with TRBJ1-3, with D possibly TRBD1 on 6 matching bases. Trimming took off 10 bases at V and 0 bases at J, with 13 bases between the two ends. Germline V gene data show CDR1 as MNHNY and CDR2 as SVGAGI (reference sequence). This CDR3 region has 14 residues.

This clone was picked up a small number of times. At one boundary the junction diverges from the germline segment, which might be a read error. The V gene is TRBV7-9, the J gene TRBJ1-1; 7 bases line up with TRBD1. The CDR3 extends over 14 amino acids. CDR1 and CDR2 from the germline V gene are SEHNR and FQNEAQ (reference sequence). The CDR3 spells CASSQGQRNTEAFF. CDR3 coding DNA: TGCGCCAGCAGCCAGGGACAGAGGAACACTGAAGCTTTCTTT.

The CDR3 DNA reads TGTGCCAGCAGCGGACCGGGACTTGTAGAGACCCAGTACTTC. Residues: CASSGPGLVETQYF. The chain carries TRBV5-4 and TRBJ2-5; TRBD2 is a possible D gene (6 bases). CDR3 size: 14 residues. Germline CDR1 reads SGHNT; CDR2 reads YYREEE (reference sequence). V shed 4 bases and J shed 4 bases, with 14 bases lying between them. Drawing the rest from reference TRBV5-4 and TRBJ2-5, the complete variable domain is ETGVTQSPTHLIKTRGQQVTLRCSSQSGHNTVSWYQQALGQGPQFIFQYYREEENGRGNFPPRFSGLQFPNYSSELNVNALELDDSALYLCASSGPGLVETQYFGPGTRLLVL.

This clone was found a few times. The chain employs TRBV6-5 and TRBJ1-3; maybe TRBD1 (5 bases). From germline, CDR1 is MNHEY and CDR2 SVGAGI. V was clipped by 5 bases and J by 0 bases, with 11 bases between them. This CDR3 has 15 amino acids. CDR3 sequence reads: CASSRGGRSGNTIYF. The CDR3 nucleotides read TGTGCCAGCAGTCGGGGCGGCCGCTCTGGAAACACCATATATTTT.

This clone showed up just a few times. This chain connects TRBV7-9 to TRBJ1-4; no definite D call. Deletions cut 1 base from V and 7 bases from J, with 13 bases between. Germline V gives CDR1 SEHNR, CDR2 FQNEAQ (reference sequence). This CDR3 comprises 15 residues. As DNA, the CDR3 is TGTGCCAGCAGCTTAGGGCAGGTTCGGGGTGAAAAACTGTTTTTT. Protein product: CASSLGQVRGEKLFF.

This clone was picked up a small number of times. The CDR3 DNA is TGTGCCAGCTCACCACCGAGCAGCGGGGCCGAGAAGACCCAGTACTTC. It yields the protein CASSPPSSGAEKTQYF. The chain has TRBV18 and TRBJ2-5; TRBD2 matches 7 bases. Trimming cost V 0 bases and J 6 bases; bases outside gene matches: 10. The germline V gene has CDR1 KGHSH and CDR2 LQKENI. The CDR3 loop spans 16 amino acids.

The chain has TRBV4-3 and TRBJ2-7; 7 bases are shared with TRBD1. The ends lost 2 bases at V and 2 bases at J; junction bases unmatched: 9. This CDR3 has 16 residues. CDR1 and CDR2 from the germline V gene are LGHNA and YSLEER. The CDR3 DNA sequence: TGCGCCAGCAGCCAACGATCGGGACAGAATCCCTACGAGCAGTACTTC. Its protein product is CASSQRSGQNPYEQYF.

CDR3 sequence reads: CASSPHRGQNTEAFF. CDR3 nucleotide sequence: TGTGCCAGCAGCCCCCACAGGGGGCAGAACACTGAAGCTTTCTTT. The V call is TRBV6-6, the J call TRBJ1-1, with TRBD1 identical over 9 bases. This CDR3 spans 15 amino acids. Unmatched junction bases numbered 6, after V lost 6 bases and J lost 1 base. CDR1 is MNHNY and CDR2 is SVGAGI in the germline V gene (reference sequence).